This TCR beta chain originates from a study of cytomegalovirus exposure and HLA in healthy donors (TCRdb year 2017). Context from the whole study: An earlier analysis of approximately 550 of the donors reported 250 to 300 Gb of sequence data and some 100 million unique TCR beta sequences from 190 million or so T cells. The study used immunosequencing to profile the T cell repertoires of 666 subjects and linked those repertoires to cytomegalovirus serostatus. Across 300 to 500 genotyped donors of the cohort, an average of roughly 250,000 unique TCR beta nucleotide sequences per donor were sequenced, and about a sixth of those sequences were non-productive. Rather than using new phenotypic data, the later analysis identified candidate immune exposures from TCR beta sequences and from how often those sequences occurred across donors. In a later analysis, previously published TCR beta repertoires from about 640 donors were re-analyzed and high-resolution HLA genotyping was added so that TCR occurrence patterns could be studied. Roughly 300 gigabases of sequencing data and around 85 million unique TCR sequences made up an early release that covered approximately 650 HLA-typed donors. Besides the first cohort of approximately 670 subjects, a separate validation cohort made up of 120 different subjects was used. Donor age, sex, ethnicity and CMV serostatus were compiled together with the repertoire data. All discovery cohort repertoires had been generated using a single sequencing platform. Four to six DR-DQ haplotypes were handled as single units for association and clustering, since linkage in the cohort was strong. The study aimed to test whether signatures of past pathogen exposure could be identified by cataloging public T cell receptors. An earlier analysis of around 540 of the donors applied high-throughput TCR beta sequencing to assess whether each TCR beta V gene segment acted as functional or pseudogenic. To predict cytomegalovirus infection status, the study brought together high-throughput TCR immunosequencing, statistical association of individual TCRs with disease status, and machine learning. A later genetic analysis used genome-wide SNP genotypes for about three fifths of the roughly 700 donors, treating that subset as a discovery cohort. Typing coverage varied by locus: roughly 620-640 donors for A, B, C, DRB1 and DQB1; more than 500 for DQA1; about 570 for DPA1; roughly 470 for DPB1. Of the roughly 400 genotyped donors, 65% to 90% fell in the genetic ancestry cluster associated with self-reported Caucasian donors. Both class I and class II loci were covered by HLA typing, at four-digit resolution. Here is what the overall study found, with its caveats: An earlier analysis of approximately 540 of the donors showed that most TCR beta V segments appeared in productive rearrangements either about 87% or about 30% of the time, which broadly matched IMGT annotations. Most TCR sequences were seen in very few donors, while some public TCRs were found in many individuals. A cluster of highly shared sequence variants was judged likely to be a technical artifact of the sequencing pipeline. Linkage disequilibrium might explain the correlated functional status among segregating V segments, but an unknown experimental factor could not be ruled out. According to a later analysis, TCR association rates differed among HLA loci, with DRB1 alleles showing the most associated TCRs and HLA-C alleles showing the fewest. A later genetic analysis associated a missense DCLRE1C variant with V-gene and J-gene trimming of TCR beta chains, and an independent cohort replicated the association. In a later analysis, HLA-associated TCR beta chains were found to be more clonally expanded and to have lower generation probabilities than equally common non-associated chains. Several of the top co-occurrence clusters appeared to be linked to parvovirus B19, influenza, CMV and Epstein-Barr virus, according to a later analysis. Most CMV-associated TCR beta chains appeared to be HLA-restricted in a later analysis, and the HLA associations seemed to be driven largely by CMV exposure. When HLA alleles, especially DR and DQ, strongly co-occurred, attributing TCR associations to individual alleles was difficult. In this cohort, only TCR beta chains were sequenced, and detectable features were limited by the absence of alpha or paired-chain data. The presence/absence analyses assumed that sequencing depth was roughly uniform across donors, and that assumption may not be true. In a later analysis, some 18,000 TCR beta sequences were associated with specific HLA alleles at a false discovery rate of 0.05. The authors suggested that the approach could potentially be extended to other disease states and immunological phenotypes. For the cohort, immune exposure information was limited to CMV serostatus. HLA typing was unavailable for some donors at each locus, so association tests used only the typed subset. Three of the identified cytomegalovirus-associated TCR beta chains were confirmed in vitro to be specific for cytomegalovirus antigens. The classifier was reported to diagnose cytomegalovirus status with high specificity and sensitivity in both the original cohort and the validation cohort. A later genetic analysis reported fewer N-insertions in productive TCRs among donors in an Asian-associated ancestry cluster than the approximately 700-donor mean. A further reported finding was that TCR beta sequences accurately predicted the HLA-A and HLA-B alleles for most subjects in the first cohort. Because the 87-base-pair reads could not distinguish some IMGT-functional V segments, including TRBV6-2 and TRBV6-3, those segments were excluded. Because counts were too low, seventeen rarely observed V segments, including chromosome 9 orphons, were excluded from the earlier analysis of some 540 of the donors. A total of 150 or so TCR beta chains were listed by the study as associated with cytomegalovirus.

The germline V gene specifies LGHNA as CDR1 and YNFKEQ as CDR2. The CDR3 measures 13 amino acids from cysteine to phenylalanine. CDR3 DNA only is kept here, 39 bases in frame from base 1. Clipping removes 0 bases from V and 13 bases from J, with 6 as the unmatched junction base count. Library preparation was by the immunoSEQ multiplex PCR assay. For the multiplex PCR, a mixture combining 60 forward primers for TCR Vbeta segments and 13 reverse primers for TCR Jbeta segments was used. The CDR3 region of rearranged TCR beta genes was amplified from genomic DNA by a multiplex PCR assay. The amplified TCR beta libraries were sequenced on the Illumina HiSeq System as 87-base-pair reads. Under the source paper's analysis protocol: A later analysis tallied about 77 million unique TCR beta chains across the 666 repertoires, and about 10 million of those chains were shared by two or more donors. To remove PCR and sequencing errors, raw reads were error-corrected and collapsed into unique sequences using a nearest-neighbor algorithm that merged closely related sequences. CDR3 sequences were aligned to IMGT reference sequences to assign V, D and J gene segments. For a sequence to be retained, a match of at least six nucleotides to both a V gene segment and a J gene segment was required. A rearrangement was called productive if the CDR3 had no stop codons and remained in frame with V and J, and every other rearrangement was called non-productive. CDR3 was defined according to IMGT convention as the region running from the second conserved V-encoded cysteine to the conserved J-encoded phenylalanine. Sequences without an unambiguous match to a single V gene segment were excluded from the earlier analysis of 500 to 700 of the donors. In an earlier analysis of some 590 of the donors, a V segment was called functional when productive rearrangements were above 56.7%, and segregating when the standard deviation between donors exceeded 5%. A statistical classification framework was developed to diagnose cytomegalovirus status using the catalog of TCR beta chain sequences. In a later analysis, TCR nucleotide sequences were compared against IMGT/GENE-DB human TR gene sequences so that V and J genes could be assigned. The TCRdist pipeline was used in a later analysis to assign CDR3 sequences and most-parsimonious VDJ recombination scenarios. A later analysis defined each TCR beta chain by its CDR3 amino acid sequence plus V-gene family, and excluded reads lacking a unique V-gene family. A later analysis removed 500 to 600 highly shared, low-generation-probability nucleotide sequences to deal with suspected cross-contamination and a sequencing artifact. For each public chain, a later analysis derived a clonal expansion index from normalized ranks of inferred template counts within each repertoire. In a later analysis, generation probabilities were computed using a VDJ recombination model fitted to out-of-frame rearrangements, and the results were checked against IGoR. In a later analysis, TCR-TCR, TCR-HLA and TCR-CMV co-occurrence was scored with hypergeometric tests, and a repertoire-size bias correction was applied to TCR pairs. False discovery rates were estimated in a later analysis by permuting HLA or CMV assignments 20 times. A later analysis grouped co-occurring TCRs with DBSCAN, adding TCRdist sequence similarity when clustering within HLA-allele-positive subsets. Repertoires with fewer than 30,000 or more than 120,000 public chains, plus five repertoires with anomalous nucleotide sharing, were excluded from co-occurrence clustering. In TCRdb, the immuneACCESS table is reduced to in-frame sequences with V and J assigned. These tables do not hold every clone; where another copy was compared, an unresolved V gene accounts for under half, and the others remain unexplained. Clone size and the V and J calls come from that table; the DNA yielded D and trimming. A total of over 150,000 clones appear in this sample, around 80% of them only once. The top ten hold around 4.8% of the sample.

Concerning this clone: What antigen it recognizes has not been identified. Qualities for individual bases were not recorded, and no much larger clone is one base off.

The cohort comprised around 700 healthy bone marrow donors. At the time of sampling, every cohort member was nominally healthy, though immune exposures that went unrecorded were likely present. The donor was CMV seronegative and belonged to the group of more than 300 seronegative cohort members. A peripheral blood sample was provided by each donor, and peripheral blood mononuclear cells were used for TCR beta sequencing. The Qiagen DNeasy Blood Extraction Kit was used to extract genomic DNA from the blood cell samples. In this chain, TRBV4-2 is recombined with TRBJ2-1, with TRBD2 identical over 7 junction bases. Sequencing used PBMCs. The receptor comes from a man between 18 and 35 years old in good health and CMV-seronegative. The CDR3 reads as follows: CASSQDWRESQFF. The DNA sequence reads TGTGCCAGCAGCCAAGATTGGCGGGAGAGCCAGTTCTTC.